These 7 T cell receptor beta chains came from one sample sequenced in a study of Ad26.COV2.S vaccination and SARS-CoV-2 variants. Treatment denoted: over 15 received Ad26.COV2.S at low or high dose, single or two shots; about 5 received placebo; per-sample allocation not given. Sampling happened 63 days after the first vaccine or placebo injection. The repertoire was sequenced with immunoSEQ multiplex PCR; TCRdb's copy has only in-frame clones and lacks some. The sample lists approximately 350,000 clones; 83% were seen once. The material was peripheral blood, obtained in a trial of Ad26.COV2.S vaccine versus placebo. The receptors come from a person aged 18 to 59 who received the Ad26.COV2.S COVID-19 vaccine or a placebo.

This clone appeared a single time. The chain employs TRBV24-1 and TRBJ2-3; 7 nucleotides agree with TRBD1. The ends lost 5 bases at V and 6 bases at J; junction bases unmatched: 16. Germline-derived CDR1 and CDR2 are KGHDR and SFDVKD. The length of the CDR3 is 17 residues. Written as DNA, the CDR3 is TGTGCCACCAGTGGGGCTGTAAAGGGGGCCGGGGAGGATACGCAGTATTTT. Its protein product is CATSGAVKGAGEDTQYF.

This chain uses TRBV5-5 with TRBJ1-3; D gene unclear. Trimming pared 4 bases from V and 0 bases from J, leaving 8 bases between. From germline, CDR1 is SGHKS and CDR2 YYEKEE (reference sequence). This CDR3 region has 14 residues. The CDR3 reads CASSTYSSGNTIYF. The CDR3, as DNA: TGTGCCAGCAGCACATACTCCTCTGGAAACACCATATATTTT.

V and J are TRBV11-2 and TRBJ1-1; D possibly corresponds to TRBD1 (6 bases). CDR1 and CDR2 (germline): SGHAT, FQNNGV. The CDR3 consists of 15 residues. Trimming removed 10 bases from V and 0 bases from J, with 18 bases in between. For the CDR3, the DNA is TGTGCCACCAGACTGGACAGTATCATGAACACTGAAGCTTTCTTT. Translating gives CATRLDSIMNTEAFF.

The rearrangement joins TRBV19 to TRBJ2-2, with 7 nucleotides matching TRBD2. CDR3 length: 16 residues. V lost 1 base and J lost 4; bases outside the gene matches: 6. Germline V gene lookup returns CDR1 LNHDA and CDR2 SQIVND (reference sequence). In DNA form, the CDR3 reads TGTGCCAGTAGTATAGTCCCGGGGACTATCACCGGGGAGCTGTTTTTT. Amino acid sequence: CASSIVPGTITGELFF. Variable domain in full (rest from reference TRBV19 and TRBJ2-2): DGGITQSPKYLFRKEGQNVTLSCEQNLNHDAMYWYRQDPGQGLRLIYYSQIVNDFQKGDIAEGYSVSREKKESFPLTVTSAQKNPTAFYLCASSIVPGTITGELFFGEGSRLTVL.

The DNA of the CDR3 is TGTGCCAGCAGCCTCACTAGCTTATTCACAGATACGCAGTATTTT. Its translation: CASSLTSLFTDTQYF. This sequence joins TRBV11-2 and TRBJ2-3; a possible D gene is TRBD2 (6 bases). The V gene lost 5 bases and the J gene lost 2 bases, with 14 bases spanning the gap. The CDR3 has 15 residues. Germline loops: CDR1 SGHAT, CDR2 FQNNGV.

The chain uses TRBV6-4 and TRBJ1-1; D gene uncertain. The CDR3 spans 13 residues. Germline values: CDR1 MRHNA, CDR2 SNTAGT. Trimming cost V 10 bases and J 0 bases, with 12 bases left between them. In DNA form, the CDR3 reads TGTGCCAAGGAGGGTGGGGTGAACACTGAAGCTTTCTTT. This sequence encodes CAKEGGVNTEAFF.

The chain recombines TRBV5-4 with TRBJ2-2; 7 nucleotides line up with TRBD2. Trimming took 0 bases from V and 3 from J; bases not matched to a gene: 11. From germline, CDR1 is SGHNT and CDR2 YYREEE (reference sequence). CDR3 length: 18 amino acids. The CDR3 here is CASSLARGGAGDTGELFF. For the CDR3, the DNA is TGTGCCAGCAGCTTGGCCCGCGGGGGTGCGGGAGACACCGGGGAGCTGTTTTTT.